Here is one T cell receptor beta chain with its context. Its antigen is as yet unknown. A second PCR of about 7 to 12 cycles used a sample-barcoded 5' primer and a J-beta primer mix. A template-switch adaptor that had 12 random nucleotides put a tag on each cDNA molecule. TCRdb recomputed calls from the 5' RACE reads with MiXCR, one row per CDR3 protein. The sample has 800,000 to 1,000,000 distinct CDR3 sequences; about 48% are singletons. Germline V gene data show CDR1 as MDHEN and CDR2 as SYDVKM. There are 13 residues in the CDR3. This entry is derived from a study of blood T cells in healthy people across ages. Points from the study as a whole: More naive CD4+ cells and higher diversity were found in long-lived than in aged donors. Percentage of naive T cells showed a strong correlation with TCR beta diversity.

Sequenced material: blood. This chain links TRBV28 with TRBJ2-5, with D maybe TRBD1 (5 bases). The last part of the DNA fits TRBJ2-7 better; the J call may be wrong. This clonotype was sampled from a man under 40 in good health. The CDR3 loop reads CASKTGYLYEQYF. CDR3 bases: TGTGCCAGCAAAACAGGCTATCTCTACGAGCAGTACTTC.